This T cell receptor (beta chain) is from a study of shared clonotypes between healthy human individuals (dated by TCRdb to 2019 to 2021). Study-wide context: A few men and a couple of women, aged 18 to 49 years, made up the cohort. For each donor, three plates each were used for CD4 naive and CD4 memory, two plates were used for CD8 naive, and one plate was used for CD8 memory. To estimate repertoire size and how much clonotypes are shared between individuals, the study performed deep sequencing of blood TCR repertoires from roughly five healthy adults. To increase sequencing depth and limit assay-specific biases, TCR repertoire library preparation and sequencing were carried out by different laboratories using diverse techniques. Each donor's leukapheresis produced roughly between roughly 0.85 and 10 billion PBMCs.

The donors were healthy, HIV-negative adults with no recently reported acute infections or vaccinations. Every donor was a Caucasian adult residing in Nashville, Tennessee, USA. CD4+ T cells were enriched by magnetic negative selection; naive cells were then positively selected on CD45RA, and the negative fraction formed the memory subset. Blood was collected by leukapheresis, and PBMCs were isolated by Ficoll-Histopaque density gradient centrifugation and then cryopreserved in liquid nitrogen vapor phase. Purity and quantity of every magnetically sorted T cell population were checked by analytical flow cytometry. Genomic DNA was isolated from each sorted fraction and quantified by UV absorbance on a Nanodrop 2000c. Study-wide findings and limitations: Compared with non-shared clonotypes, clonotypes shared by all four sorted-subset donors had higher generation probabilities. Sharing across several donors was observed for around 5% of naive CD4, over 3% of naive CD8, around 2.5% of memory CD4, and roughly 0.4% of memory CD8 clonotypes. Only blood was sampled, and tissue TCR repertoires likely differ from those in blood. The small number of donors limited the genetic and exposure-history diversity represented. Larger estimated clonotype richness was generally found for naive subsets than for memory subsets. Even with the large sequencing depth, rarefaction of the sorted-subset datasets indicated that sequencing was incomplete. Pairwise subsampling led to the expectation that sequencing depth would affect the degree of clonotype sharing among donors.

V loses 9 bases at its end and J loses 0 bases; junction bases beyond the gene matches: 11. From a lookup of the germline V gene, CDR1 and CDR2 are SNHLY and FYNNEI. The CDR3, cysteine through phenylalanine, is 15 amino acids long. Left in the record is the CDR3 DNA by itself, 45 bases read in frame from the first base. Using the deep immunoSEQ assay, multiplex PCR amplified TCR CDR3 regions from genomic DNA. Extracted genomic DNA from each cell subset was spread evenly across all wells of several immunoSEQ 96-well plates, with each plate serving as a replicate. For sorted subsets, each replicate PCR was loaded with around 220 ng genomic DNA, equivalent to roughly 30,000 T cell genomes. Purified libraries were measured with a Qubit 3.0 fluorometer, size-checked on a Bioanalyzer 2100, and measured again with the KAPA Library Quantification kit. Every immunoSEQ 96-well plate was sequenced on a dedicated single-read 150-cycle Illumina NextSeq 550 flow cell. The study's processing was this. Because the immunoSEQ output included only junctional sequences and no quality scores, the filtering could not be the same as the filtering used for full-length reads. Sequences were annotated with PyIR, a Python wrapper for IgBLAST v1.9, and V/J genes and CDR3 were assigned using IMGT germline references. Reads were filtered out if the reads had weak V/J assignments (E-value above 1e-6), no CDR3, stop codons, out-of-frame junctions, or ambiguous translated residues. V3J clonotypes were defined as sequences sharing the same inferred V gene, J gene, and CDR3 amino acid sequence. The percentage overlap between two repertoires was calculated by dividing the number of shared unique clonotypes by the size of the smaller repertoire. RTK rarefaction, the Chao1 estimator, and Recon v2.1 estimates of unobserved clonotypes were used to assess repertoire richness. For all TCRbeta clonotypes obtained by the gDNA method from several donors, generation probabilities were computed with OLGA. Imported from immuneACCESS, the table was reduced by TCRdb to in-frame sequences with V and J called. These copies leave out some clones; in studies compared against another copy, an unresolved V gene accounts for under half, and the cause of the remainder is not known. That table furnishes V, J and clone size, whereas the DNA furnished D and trimming. The sample includes around 1,000,000 clones, with 60% to 85% observed a single time. The ten largest clones add up to 0.89% of the sample.

Note on this clone: Its antigen is not yet known. Base qualities are not provided; no much larger clone lies one nucleotide away.

Sequenced material: memory CD4+ T cells from PBMCs. The sample's cell subset or site label, decoded: CD45RA-negative fraction. The rearrangement combines TRBV2 with TRBJ2-7; 7 bases in the middle match TRBD1. The sequence was obtained from a young man in good health. Some clones in this sample may be carry-over from other donors' samples. The CDR3 reads as follows: CASRSYRDSSYEQYF. The nucleotide sequence reads as follows: TGTGCCAGTAGGAGTTACCGGGACAGCTCCTACGAGCAGTACTTC.